This entry is about one T cell receptor (beta chain). This entry comes from a study of blood T cell repertoires in COVID-19. Overall study: Material from acute and convalescent COVID-19 was sourced from the United States, Italy and Spain.

Trimming removed 2 bases at V and 6 bases at J, with 8 bases between. This CDR3 contains 12 residues. The V gene's germline CDR1 is KGHSH and CDR2 LQKENI. Methods used by the authors: Amplified reference gene primers provided the basis for estimating nucleated cell counts. Assay used: immunoSEQ multiplex PCR; TCRdb lists only in-frame clones, some missing. For V, J and clone size, that table is used; D and trimming come from the DNA. The profile shows about 35,000 clones, about nine tenths of them singletons. This rearrangement joins TRBV18 to TRBJ2-7; TRBD2 is a possible D gene (5 bases). The sequencing input was peripheral blood. This TCR was sampled from a man aged 80 or over with active COVID-19. The CDR3 bases are TGTGCCAGCTCACCAGGAGGATCCGAGCAGTACTTC. Translated, it gives CASSPGGSEQYF.